This record covers a single TCR beta chain. Antigen: not known. These data originate in a study of T cell repertoires in cytomegalovirus infection. Study background: Signatures in public TCR beta sequences pointed to both CMV infection and matching HLA type. Study-wide points: There were HLA-C-restricted CMV-specific TCR beta clonotypes dominating the ex vivo response. CMV carriers having the relevant HLA were flagged by cumulative public TCR beta family frequency.

TCRdb independently ran MiXCR on the reads; one entry per CDR3 protein. The data show more than 400,000 distinct CDR3 sequences, around a quarter seen once. The CDR3 loop spans 15 amino acids. Germline V gene lookup returns CDR1 MNHEY and CDR2 SVGAGI. J lost 5 bases, V lost 6 bases, and 11 bases had no gene match. The gene calls are TRBV6-5 and TRBJ2-5, with 8 bases fitting TRBD1. The receptor comes from a human donor in good health (CMV status not recorded). Some clones in this sample may be carry-over from other donors' samples. Sequences were obtained from PBMCs. The CDR3 is CASSPTGGAGETQYF. The CDR3 DNA reads as TGTGCCAGCAGCCCTACAGGGGGTGCGGGCGAGACCCAGTACTTC.